The text below deals with one T cell receptor (beta chain). The sample is drawn from a study of shared clonotypes between healthy human individuals. TCRdb's copy holds only in-frame clones and misses some; the assay was immunoSEQ multiplex PCR. The top ten clones hold about 0.32% of a sample with about 380,000 clones, 96% of them seen once. The CDR3 consists of 17 residues. J lost 1 base, V lost 1 base, and 6 bases had no gene match. CDR1 and CDR2 from the germline V gene are SEHNR and FQNEAQ (reference sequence). Sample: memory CD8+ T cells sorted from blood. The subset is: CD45RO+ cells pooled with CCR7-negative TemRA cells. The J gene is TRBJ2-1, the V gene TRBV7-9; 8 nucleotides agree with TRBD2. This TCR derives from a man between 25 and 39 years old in good health. In DNA form, the CDR3 reads TGTGCCAGCAGCTTAGGATTTGGCGGGGGGTCCTACAATGAGCAGTTCTTC. Protein: CASSLGFGGGSYNEQFF.